These 22 T cell receptor beta chains share one sample of origin, sequenced in a study of beta chain features in type 1 diabetes. Sequencing targeted expressed TCRB transcripts, as all isolated RNA had been reverse transcribed. Profiled with immunoSEQ multiplex PCR; TCRdb holds only in-frame clones, not every one. The sample carries 400,000 to 500,000 clones, about 15% recorded once. The material sequenced was naive CD4+ T cells from blood. Receptors originate from a man aged 25 to 45 in good health.

This clone was counted between two and nine times. The chain links TRBV7-8 to TRBJ2-7, with no clear D. The CDR3 covers 16 residues. CDR1 and CDR2 from the germline V gene are SGHVS and FQNEAQ. Trimming shortened V by 3 bases and J by 1 base, and 16 bases separated the two germline ends. CDR3 region: CASSLSRTPLSYEQYF. In DNA, the CDR3 is TGTGCCAGCAGCTTGTCCCGGACGCCCCTATCCTACGAGCAGTACTTC.

This chain connects TRBV2 to TRBJ2-7, with 8 positions matching TRBD1. Germline V gives CDR1 SNHLY, CDR2 FYNNEI. J gave up 6 bases and V 6 bases, and 7 bases lay outside the gene matches. This CDR3 has 13 residues. CDR3 residues: CASRRTGSTEQYF. The CDR3 DNA reads TGTGCCAGCAGGAGGACAGGGAGCACCGAGCAGTACTTC.

This clone has a handful of counts. The chain joins TRBV23-1 to TRBJ2-5; TRBD1 agrees at 9 bases. TRBV23-1 falls under the ORF class, with uncertain function. There are 16 residues in the CDR3. After removal of 7 bases from V and 5 bases from J, the junction contained 14 bases not matched to a gene. The CDR3: CASTVYRGPQWETQYF. DNA for the CDR3: TGCGCCAGCACAGTGTACAGGGGGCCTCAGTGGGAGACCCAGTACTTC.

This clone was picked up a small number of times. The chain joins TRBV9 to TRBJ2-5, with D maybe TRBD1 (6 bases). Germline CDR1 and CDR2: SGDLS and YYNGEE. The CDR3 is 13 residues long. The V gene lost 0 bases and the J gene lost 5 bases, with 8 bases spanning the gap. The CDR3 bases are TGTGCCAGCAGCGTAGTGGGGGCGGAGACCCAGTACTTC. It encodes CASSVVGAETQYF.

This clone was seen a handful of times. The gene calls are TRBV7-2 and TRBJ2-7; D is unresolved. Germline V CDR1 and CDR2: SGHTA, FQGNSA. CDR3 length: 12 residues. Trimming removed 3 bases from V and 6 bases from J, with 9 bases in between. This chain's CDR3 is CASSFPPGEQYV. The CDR3 DNA is TGTGCCAGCAGCTTTCCTCCAGGCGAGCAGTACGTC.

This clone appeared a few times. The rearrangement links TRBV9 to TRBJ2-3; tentatively, D is TRBD1 (6 bases). Germline CDR1 SGDLS, CDR2 YYNGEE. With 4 bases removed from V and 6 bases from J, the gap between germline ends came to 24 bases. The CDR3 runs to 17 residues. The CDR3 loop reads CASSPRTVGRSSDTQYF. The CDR3 DNA is TGTGCCAGCAGCCCTCGGACAGTCGGTAGGTCGTCGGATACGCAGTATTTT.

This clone was observed a single time. J is TRBJ2-7 and V is TRBV5-1, with D hard to call. The CDR3 covers 14 residues. The V end was cut by 0 bases, the J end by 2 bases, with 9 bases between. Germline V gene data show CDR1 as SGHRS and CDR2 as YFSETQ. For the CDR3, the DNA is TGCGCCAGCAGCTTGGGATTTACACCCTACGAGCAGTACGTC. This encodes CASSLGFTPYEQYV.

The J gene is TRBJ2-7, the V gene TRBV5-4, with D possibly being TRBD1 or TRBD2 (5 bases each). V lost 3 bases, J lost 4 bases, and 17 bases lay in between. This CDR3 is built from 15 residues. The germline V gene encodes CDR1 SGHNT and CDR2 YYREEE (reference sequence). CDR3 loop: CASSSGTRRLYEQYF. The CDR3 coding sequence is TGTGCCAGCAGCTCAGGGACCCGACGTCTGTACGAGCAGTACTTC.

This clone has more than one count but fewer than ten. The chain is built from TRBV7-6 and TRBJ2-2; D unresolved. There are 13 residues in the CDR3. Germline CDR1 SGHVS, CDR2 FNYEAQ. V was pared by 3 bases and J by 7 bases, with 9 bases between. CDR3 sequence: CASSFDEGGELFF. DNA of the CDR3: TGTGCCAGCAGCTTCGATGAAGGCGGGGAGCTGTTTTTT. Combining the CDR3 with reference TRBV7-6 and TRBJ2-2 gives the whole variable domain GAGVSQSPRYKVTKRGQDVALRCDPISGHVSLYWYRQALGQGPEFLTYFNYEAQQDKSGLPNDRFSAERPEGSISTLTIQRTEQRDSAMYRCASSFDEGGELFFGEGSRLTVL.

The table lists this clone with a few counts. The gene calls are TRBV5-4 and TRBJ2-1, with a tentative D call TRBD1 (6 bases). CDR1 SGHNT and CDR2 YYREEE come from the germline V gene (reference sequence). Trimming removed 0 bases from V and 7 bases from J, with 11 bases in between. The CDR3 loop spans 14 amino acids. The CDR3 DNA follows: TGTGCCAGCAGCTTGGCGTGGGGGCAAAATGAGCAGTTCTTC. Translation gives CASSLAWGQNEQFF.

In the case of this clone: The sample holds other DNA sequences that translate to the same CDR3. The chain links TRBV7-2 to TRBJ2-3, with D hard to call. V shed 0 bases and J shed 0 bases, with 7 bases lying between them. Germline V lookup: CDR1 SGHTA, CDR2 FQGNSA. The CDR3 loop spans 15 amino acids. Here the CDR3 reads CASSLAGTSTDTQYF. As DNA, the CDR3 is TGTGCCAGCAGCTTAGCGGGAACCAGCACAGATACGCAGTATTTT.

Ten or more counts support this clone. V gene TRBV4-3 combines with J gene TRBJ2-7; 10 bases are a match to TRBD2. This CDR3 region has 17 residues. The germline V gene has CDR1 LGHNA and CDR2 YSLEER. The ends lost 1 base at V and 0 bases at J; junction bases unmatched: 6. For the CDR3, the DNA is TGCGCCAGCAGCCAAGCTAGCGGGGGATTCTACTCCTACGAGCAGTACTTC. Protein: CASSQASGGFYSYEQYF.

This clone came up a few times. The chain has TRBV7-2 and TRBJ2-4; 9 positions match TRBD2. After removal of 0 bases from V and 6 bases from J, the junction contained 3 bases not matched to a gene. Germline V gene sequence: CDR1 SGHTA, CDR2 FQGNSA. The CDR3 is 15 amino acids. This CDR3 reads CASSLASGSPNIQYF. The CDR3 nucleotides read TGTGCCAGCAGCTTAGCTAGCGGGAGTCCAAACATTCAGTACTTC.

This clone was observed a handful of times. The J gene is TRBJ2-1, the V gene TRBV6-5; the D gene is possibly TRBD2 (6 bases). Per the germline V gene, CDR1 is MNHEY and CDR2 is SVGAGI. This CDR3 has 11 amino acids. V lost 5 bases, J lost 9 bases, and 8 bases lay in between. CDR3 amino acids: CASSRGFEQFF. The CDR3 DNA follows: TGTGCCAGCAGTCGGGGGTTTGAGCAGTTCTTC.

This clone turned up a few times. J is TRBJ1-2 and V is TRBV19; D gene unclear. V lost 7 bases and J 5 bases, leaving 11 bases between the germline ends. From germline, CDR1 is LNHDA and CDR2 SQIVND (reference sequence). The CDR3 contains 12 residues. The DNA for the CDR3 is TGTGCCAGTACCAGAGGCCAGTATGGCTACACCTTC. This gives the protein CASTRGQYGYTF. Drawing the rest from reference TRBV19 and TRBJ1-2, the complete variable domain is DGGITQSPKYLFRKEGQNVTLSCEQNLNHDAMYWYRQDPGQGLRLIYYSQIVNDFQKGDIAEGYSVSREKKESFPLTVTSAQKNPTAFYLCASTRGQYGYTFGSGTRLTVV.

The rearrangement joins TRBV29-1 to TRBJ2-2; 8 bases map to TRBD1. Looked up from germline, CDR1 is SQVTM and CDR2 is ANQGSEA. The V gene end was trimmed by 4 bases and the J gene end by 1 base; junction bases not matched to a gene: 2. This CDR3 region has 14 residues. CDR3 sequence (DNA): TGCAGCGTTGTGGGACAGGTGAACACCGGGGAGCTGTTTTTT. It is translated as CSVVGQVNTGELFF.

The chain employs TRBV7-3 and TRBJ2-5; the match to TRBD2 covers 8 bases. The V gene end was trimmed by 5 bases and the J gene end by 2 bases; junction bases not matched to a gene: 16. The CDR3 consists of 18 residues. The germline V gene encodes CDR1 SGHTA and CDR2 FQGTGA. The CDR3 nucleotides are TGTGCCAGCAGCAAGACAATGACACTAGCGGCAACTCAAGAGACCCAGTACTTC. Translation: CASSKTMTLAATQETQYF.

This clone was observed a handful of times. The chain recombines TRBV18 with TRBJ2-7, with TRBD2 matching 7 bases. V shed 5 bases, J shed 0 bases, and the junction held 4 bases outside the gene matches. The CDR3 runs 14 residues. CDR1 KGHSH and CDR2 LQKENI come from the germline V gene. The CDR3: CASSKAGSSYEQYF. The CDR3 nucleotides are TGTGCCAGCTCAAAAGCGGGGAGCTCCTACGAGCAGTACTTC.

This clone was counted between two and nine times. The genes are TRBV7-9 and TRBJ2-2; D call uncertain. The V gene lost 2 bases and the J gene lost 3 bases, with 4 bases spanning the gap. The CDR3 sequence is 13 residues long. Germline assignment: CDR1 SEHNR and CDR2 FQNEAQ (reference sequence). The CDR3 DNA sequence: TGTGCCAGCAGCTTAATCCACACCGGGGAGCTGTTTTTT. Its translation is CASSLIHTGELFF. Full variable domain (rest looked up from reference TRBV7-9 and TRBJ2-2): DTGVSQNPRHKITKRGQNVTFRCDPISEHNRLYWYRQTLGQGPEFLTYFQNEAQLEKSRLLSDRFSAERPKGSFSTLEIQRTEQGDSAMYLCASSLIHTGELFFGEGSRLTVL.

V usage is TRBV10-3 and J usage is TRBJ1-6; 8 bases are a match to TRBD1. The CDR3 covers 15 residues. The trim removed 2 bases at V and 11 bases at J, leaving 8 bases unmatched. Germline CDR1 ENHRY, CDR2 SYGVKD. The DNA for the CDR3 is TGTGCCATCAGTGAGAGACGGGACAGGTCTCCACCCCTCCACTTT. Amino acids: CAISERRDRSPPLHF.

This clone is a singleton in its sample. The chain joins TRBV5-1 to TRBJ2-2, with 7 bases matching TRBD1. The CDR3 is made up of 14 amino acids. CDR1 is SGHRS, CDR2 YFSETQ, per germline. J lost 7 bases, V lost 5 bases, and 8 bases had no gene match. The CDR3 reads CASSGTEVNGELFF. The CDR3 DNA sequence: TGCGCCAGCAGTGGGACAGAGGTCAACGGGGAGCTGTTTTTT.

Only a few counts were recorded for this clone. J is TRBJ2-5 and V is TRBV29-1; D may match TRBD1 or TRBD2 (5 bases each). Germline-derived CDR1 and CDR2 are SQVTM and ANQGSEA. V was pared by 6 bases and J by 3 bases, with 14 bases between. The CDR3 sequence is 13 residues long. The CDR3 sequence: CSVVGRIKETQYF. The CDR3 DNA follows: TGCAGCGTCGTGGGACGTATAAAAGAGACCCAGTACTTC.